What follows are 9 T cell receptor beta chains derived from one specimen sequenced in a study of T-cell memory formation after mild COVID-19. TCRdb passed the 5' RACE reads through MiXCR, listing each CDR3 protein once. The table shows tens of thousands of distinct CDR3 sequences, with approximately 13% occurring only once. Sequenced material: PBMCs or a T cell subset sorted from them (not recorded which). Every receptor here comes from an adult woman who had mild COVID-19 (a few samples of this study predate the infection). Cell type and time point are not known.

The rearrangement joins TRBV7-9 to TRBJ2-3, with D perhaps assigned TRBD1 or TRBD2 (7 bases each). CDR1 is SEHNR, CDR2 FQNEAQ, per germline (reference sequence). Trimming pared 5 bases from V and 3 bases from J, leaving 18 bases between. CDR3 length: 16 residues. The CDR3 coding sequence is TGTGCCAGCAGCCAAGGGGAGGGGGCGCGGACAGATACGCAGTATTTT. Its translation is CASSQGEGARTDTQYF.

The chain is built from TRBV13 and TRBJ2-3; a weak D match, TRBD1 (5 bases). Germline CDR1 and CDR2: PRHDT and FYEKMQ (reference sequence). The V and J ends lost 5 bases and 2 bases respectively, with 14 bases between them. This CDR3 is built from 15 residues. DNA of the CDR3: TGTGCCAGCAGCGCCGACAGCCACCCCACAGATACGCAGTATTTT. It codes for CASSADSHPTDTQYF.

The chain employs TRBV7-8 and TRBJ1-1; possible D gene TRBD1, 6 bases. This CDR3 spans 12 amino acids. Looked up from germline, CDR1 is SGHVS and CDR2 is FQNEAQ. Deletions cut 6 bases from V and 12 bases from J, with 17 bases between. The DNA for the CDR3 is TGTGCCAGCAGTTCAGGGGAGGTACTGACTTTCTTT. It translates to CASSSGEVLTFF.

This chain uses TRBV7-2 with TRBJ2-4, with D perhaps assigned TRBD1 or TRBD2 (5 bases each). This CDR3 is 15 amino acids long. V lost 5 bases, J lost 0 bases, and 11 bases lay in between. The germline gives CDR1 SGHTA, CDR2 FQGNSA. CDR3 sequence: CASSHRDGAKNIQYF. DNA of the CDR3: TGTGCCAGCAGCCACCGGGACGGAGCCAAAAACATTCAGTACTTC.

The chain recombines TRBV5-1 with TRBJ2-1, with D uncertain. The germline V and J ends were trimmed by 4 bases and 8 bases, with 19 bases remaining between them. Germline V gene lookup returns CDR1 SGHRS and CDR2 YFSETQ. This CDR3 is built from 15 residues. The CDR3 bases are TGCGCCAGCAGCGCCGATCAGGCCCCCCCCGATGAGCAGTTCTTC. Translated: CASSADQAPPDEQFF.

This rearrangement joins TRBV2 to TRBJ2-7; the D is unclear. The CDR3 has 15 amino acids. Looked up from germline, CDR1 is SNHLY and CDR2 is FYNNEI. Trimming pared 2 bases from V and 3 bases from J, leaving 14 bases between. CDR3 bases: TGTGCCAGCAGTGAATTTGACAACGGTGGCTACGAGCAGTACTTC. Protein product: CASSEFDNGGYEQYF.

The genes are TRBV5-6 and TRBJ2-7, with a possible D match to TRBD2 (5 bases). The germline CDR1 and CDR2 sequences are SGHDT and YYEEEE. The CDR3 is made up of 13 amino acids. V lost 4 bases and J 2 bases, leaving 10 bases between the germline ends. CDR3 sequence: CASSPGKTYEQYF. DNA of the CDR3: TGTGCCAGCAGCCCCGGGAAGACCTACGAGCAGTACTTC.

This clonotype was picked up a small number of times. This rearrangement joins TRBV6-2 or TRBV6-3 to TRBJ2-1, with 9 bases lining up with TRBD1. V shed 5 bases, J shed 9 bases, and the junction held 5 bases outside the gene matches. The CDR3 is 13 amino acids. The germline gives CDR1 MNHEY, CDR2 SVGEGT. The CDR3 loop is CASSPGTGREQFF. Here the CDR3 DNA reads TGTGCCAGCAGTCCGGGGACAGGGCGTGAGCAGTTCTTC.

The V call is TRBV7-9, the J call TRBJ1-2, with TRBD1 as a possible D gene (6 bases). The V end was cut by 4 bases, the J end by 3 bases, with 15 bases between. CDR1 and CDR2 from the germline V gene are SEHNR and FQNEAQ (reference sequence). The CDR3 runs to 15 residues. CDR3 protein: CASSSISGGYYGYTF. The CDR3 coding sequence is TGTGCCAGCAGCTCCATCTCCGGGGGCTACTATGGCTACACCTTC.